This T cell receptor (beta chain) emerged from a study of blood T cell repertoires in COVID-19. Clones were sequenced by immunoSEQ multiplex PCR, and TCRdb holds only the in-frame ones, with some missing. The data show 140,000 to 150,000 clones, with around 81% seen just once and about 8% held by the top ten. Sample: peripheral blood. The sequence was obtained from a human donor with acute or convalescent COVID-19. The donor label of this sample is uncertain.

This chain's CDR3 is CASSYLQGSYEQYV. The DNA for the CDR3 is TGTGCCAGCAGCTACCTACAGGGGTCCTACGAGCAGTACGTC. The rearrangement joins TRBV7-2 to TRBJ2-7; 7 bases are shared with TRBD1. This CDR3 comprises 14 residues. The J segment lost 1 base and the V segment lost 4 bases, leaving 4 bases of the junction unmatched. From germline, CDR1 is SGHTA and CDR2 FQGNSA.